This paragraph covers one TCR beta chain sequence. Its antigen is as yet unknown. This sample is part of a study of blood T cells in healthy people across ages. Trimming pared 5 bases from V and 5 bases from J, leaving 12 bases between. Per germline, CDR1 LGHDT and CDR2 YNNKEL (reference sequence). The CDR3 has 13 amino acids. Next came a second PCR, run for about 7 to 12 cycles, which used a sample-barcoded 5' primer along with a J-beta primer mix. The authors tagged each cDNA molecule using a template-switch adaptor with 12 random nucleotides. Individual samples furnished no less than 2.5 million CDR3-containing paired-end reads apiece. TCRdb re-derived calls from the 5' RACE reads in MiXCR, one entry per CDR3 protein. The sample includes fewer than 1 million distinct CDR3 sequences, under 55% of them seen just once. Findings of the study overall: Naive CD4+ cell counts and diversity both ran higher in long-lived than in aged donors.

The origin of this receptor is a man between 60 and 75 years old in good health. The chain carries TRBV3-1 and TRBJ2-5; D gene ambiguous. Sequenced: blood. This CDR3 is CASSGIHEETQYF. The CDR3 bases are TGTGCCAGCAGCGGAATCCACGAGGAGACCCAGTACTTC.